This T cell receptor beta chain emerged from a study of shared clonotypes between healthy human individuals. TCRdb's table, derived via immunoSEQ multiplex PCR, lists solely in-frame clones and lacks some. The sample yields about 1.4 million clones, roughly 96% seen once. In germline, CDR1 is SGHTA, CDR2 FQGNSA. V dropped 5 bases and J dropped 5 bases, with 19 bases sitting between them. CDR3 length: 15 residues. Specimen: naive CD4+ T cells sorted from blood. This sample's subset: CD45RA+ positively selected. This TCR was recovered from a man aged 25 to 40 in good health. The chain uses TRBV7-2 and TRBJ2-7; D may correspond to TRBD1 or TRBD2 (6 bases each). CDR3 loop: CASSPTWGALNEQYF. In DNA, the CDR3 is TGTGCCAGCAGCCCAACCTGGGGGGCCTTGAACGAGCAGTACTTC.